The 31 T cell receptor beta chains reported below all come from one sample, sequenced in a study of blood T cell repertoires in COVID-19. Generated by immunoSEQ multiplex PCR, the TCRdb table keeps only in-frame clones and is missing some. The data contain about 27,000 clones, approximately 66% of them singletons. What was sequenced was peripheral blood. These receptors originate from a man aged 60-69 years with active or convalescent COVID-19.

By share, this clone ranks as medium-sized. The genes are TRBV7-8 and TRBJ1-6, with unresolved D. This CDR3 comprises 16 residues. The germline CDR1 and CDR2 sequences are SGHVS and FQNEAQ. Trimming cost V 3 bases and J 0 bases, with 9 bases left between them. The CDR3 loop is CASSLMGSSYNSPLHF. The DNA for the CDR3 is TGTGCCAGCAGCTTGATGGGGAGCTCCTATAATTCACCCCTCCACTTT.

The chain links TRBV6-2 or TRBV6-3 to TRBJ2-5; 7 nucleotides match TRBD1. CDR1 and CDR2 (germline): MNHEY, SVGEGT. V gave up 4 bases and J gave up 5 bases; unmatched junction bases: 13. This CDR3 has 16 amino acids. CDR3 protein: CASSLGRQGLGETQYF. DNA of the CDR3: TGTGCCAGCAGTTTAGGGCGACAGGGATTGGGCGAGACCCAGTACTTC.

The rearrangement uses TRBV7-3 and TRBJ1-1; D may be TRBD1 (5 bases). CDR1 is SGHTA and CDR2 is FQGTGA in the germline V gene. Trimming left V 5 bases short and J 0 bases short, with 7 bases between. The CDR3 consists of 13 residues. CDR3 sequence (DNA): TGTGCCAGCAGCCAGGACATGAACACTGAAGCTTTCTTT. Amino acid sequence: CASSQDMNTEAFF.

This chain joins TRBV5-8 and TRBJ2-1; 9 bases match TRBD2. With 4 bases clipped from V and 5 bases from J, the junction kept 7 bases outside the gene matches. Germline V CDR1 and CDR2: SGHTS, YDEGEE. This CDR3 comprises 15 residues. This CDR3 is CASSLSSGGHNEQFF. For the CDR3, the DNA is TGTGCCAGCAGCCTTTCGAGCGGGGGGCACAATGAGCAGTTCTTC.

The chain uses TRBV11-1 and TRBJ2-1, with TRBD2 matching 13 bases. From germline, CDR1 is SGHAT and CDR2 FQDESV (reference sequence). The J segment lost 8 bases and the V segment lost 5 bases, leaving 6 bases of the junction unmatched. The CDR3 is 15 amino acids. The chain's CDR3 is CASSPRTSGSHEQFF. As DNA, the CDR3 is TGTGCCAGCAGCCCCCGGACTAGCGGGAGCCATGAGCAGTTCTTC.

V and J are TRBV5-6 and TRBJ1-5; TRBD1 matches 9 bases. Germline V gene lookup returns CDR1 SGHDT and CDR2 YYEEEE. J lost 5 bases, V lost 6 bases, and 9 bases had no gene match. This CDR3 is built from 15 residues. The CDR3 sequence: CASTSYRDRDQPQHF. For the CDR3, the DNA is TGTGCCAGCACCTCCTACCGGGACAGGGATCAGCCCCAGCATTTT.

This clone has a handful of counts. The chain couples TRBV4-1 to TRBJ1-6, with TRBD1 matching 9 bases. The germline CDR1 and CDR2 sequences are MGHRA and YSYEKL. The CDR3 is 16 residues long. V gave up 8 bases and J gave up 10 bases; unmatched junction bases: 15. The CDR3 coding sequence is TGCGCCAGCCGACTATCCGGGACAGGGACACAATCACCCCTCCACTTT. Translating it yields CASRLSGTGTQSPLHF.

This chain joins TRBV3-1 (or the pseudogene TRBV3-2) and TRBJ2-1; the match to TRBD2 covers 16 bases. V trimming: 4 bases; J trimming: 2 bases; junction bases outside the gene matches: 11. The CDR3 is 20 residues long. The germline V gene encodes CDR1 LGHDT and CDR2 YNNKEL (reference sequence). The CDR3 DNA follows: TGTGCCAGCAGCCCCCGACCGGGACTAGCGGGGGGGCGCACCTACAATGAGCAGTTCTTC. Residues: CASSPRPGLAGGRTYNEQFF.

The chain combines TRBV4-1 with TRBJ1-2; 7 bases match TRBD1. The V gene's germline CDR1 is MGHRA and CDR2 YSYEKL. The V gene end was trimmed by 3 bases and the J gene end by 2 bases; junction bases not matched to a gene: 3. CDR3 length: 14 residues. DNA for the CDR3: TGCGCCAGCAGCCAGGGGGACAGCAACTATGGCTACACCTTC. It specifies CASSQGDSNYGYTF.

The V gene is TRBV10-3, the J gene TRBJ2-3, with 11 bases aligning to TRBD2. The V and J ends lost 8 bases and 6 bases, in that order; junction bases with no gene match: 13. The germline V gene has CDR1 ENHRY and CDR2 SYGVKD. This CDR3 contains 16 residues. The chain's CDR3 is CAIRAGMTSGTDTQYF. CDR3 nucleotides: TGTGCCATCCGTGCGGGGATGACTAGCGGGACCGATACGCAGTATTTT.

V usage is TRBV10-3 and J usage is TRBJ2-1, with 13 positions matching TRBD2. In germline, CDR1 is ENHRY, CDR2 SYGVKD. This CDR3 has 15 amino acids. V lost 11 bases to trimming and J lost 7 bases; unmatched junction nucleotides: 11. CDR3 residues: CALAAGTSGENEQFF. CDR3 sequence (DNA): TGTGCCCTTGCGGCCGGGACTAGCGGGGAGAATGAGCAGTTCTTC.

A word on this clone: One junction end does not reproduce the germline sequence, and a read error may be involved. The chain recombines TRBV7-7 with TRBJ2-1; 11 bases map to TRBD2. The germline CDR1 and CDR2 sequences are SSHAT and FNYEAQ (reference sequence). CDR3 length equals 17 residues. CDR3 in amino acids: CASSPTSGGGPYNEQFF. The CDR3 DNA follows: TGTGCTAGCAGCCCAACTAGCGGGGGAGGACCCTACAATGAGCAGTTCTTC.

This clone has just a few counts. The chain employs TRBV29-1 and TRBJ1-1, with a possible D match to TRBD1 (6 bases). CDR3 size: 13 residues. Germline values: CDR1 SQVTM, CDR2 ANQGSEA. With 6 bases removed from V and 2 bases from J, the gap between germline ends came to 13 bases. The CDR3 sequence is CSVAGTTNTEAFF. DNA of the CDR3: TGCAGCGTGGCCGGGACAACCAACACTGAAGCTTTCTTT.

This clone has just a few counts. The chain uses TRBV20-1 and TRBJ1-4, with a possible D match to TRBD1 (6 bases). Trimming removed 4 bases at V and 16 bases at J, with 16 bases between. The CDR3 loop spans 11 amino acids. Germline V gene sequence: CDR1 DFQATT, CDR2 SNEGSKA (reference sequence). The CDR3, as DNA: TGCAGTGCTACTGTCTTAAGAGGGGGGTTTTTT. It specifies CSATVLRGGFF.

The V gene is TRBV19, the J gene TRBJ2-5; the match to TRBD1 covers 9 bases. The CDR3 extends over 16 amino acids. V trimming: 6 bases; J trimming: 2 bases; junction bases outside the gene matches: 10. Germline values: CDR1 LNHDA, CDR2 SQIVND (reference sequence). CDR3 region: CASRSPGQGRQETQYF. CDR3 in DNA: TGTGCCAGTAGATCACCGGGACAGGGAAGGCAAGAGACCCAGTACTTC.

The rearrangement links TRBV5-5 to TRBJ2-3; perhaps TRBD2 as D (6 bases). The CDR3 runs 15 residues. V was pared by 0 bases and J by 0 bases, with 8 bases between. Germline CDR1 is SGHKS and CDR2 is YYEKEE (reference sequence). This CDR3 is CASSLEGTSTDTQYF. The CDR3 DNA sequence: TGTGCCAGCAGCTTGGAGGGGACTAGCACAGATACGCAGTATTTT.

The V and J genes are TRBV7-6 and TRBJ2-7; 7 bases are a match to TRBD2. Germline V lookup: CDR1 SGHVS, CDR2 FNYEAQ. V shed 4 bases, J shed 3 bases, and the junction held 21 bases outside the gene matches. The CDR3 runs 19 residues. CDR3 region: CASSSSSGTGRGWGYEQYF. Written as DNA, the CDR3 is TGTGCCAGCAGCTCAAGCAGCGGGACTGGACGGGGGTGGGGCTACGAGCAGTACTTC.

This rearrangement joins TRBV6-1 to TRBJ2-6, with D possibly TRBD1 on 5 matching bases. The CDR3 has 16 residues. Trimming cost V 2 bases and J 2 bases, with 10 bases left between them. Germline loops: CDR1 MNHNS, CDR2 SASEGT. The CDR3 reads CASSETRQPGANVLTF. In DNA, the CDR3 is TGTGCCAGCAGTGAAACCCGACAGCCTGGGGCCAACGTCCTGACTTTC.

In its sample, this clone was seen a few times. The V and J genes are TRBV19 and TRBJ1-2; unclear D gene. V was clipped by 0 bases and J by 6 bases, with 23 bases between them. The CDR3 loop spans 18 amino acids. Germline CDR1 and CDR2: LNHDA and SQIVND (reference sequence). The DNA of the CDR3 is TGTGCCAGTAGTATAGACCCCATAAGGGAGGGTCTAAAGGATGGCTACACCTTC. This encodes CASSIDPIREGLKDGYTF.

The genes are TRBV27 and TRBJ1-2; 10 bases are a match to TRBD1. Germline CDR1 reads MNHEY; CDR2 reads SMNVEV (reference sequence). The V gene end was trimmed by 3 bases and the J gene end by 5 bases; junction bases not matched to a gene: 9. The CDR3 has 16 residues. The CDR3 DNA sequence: TGTGCCAGCAGTTTCTTACCGGACAGGGGGAGGTATGGCTACACCTTC. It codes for CASSFLPDRGRYGYTF.

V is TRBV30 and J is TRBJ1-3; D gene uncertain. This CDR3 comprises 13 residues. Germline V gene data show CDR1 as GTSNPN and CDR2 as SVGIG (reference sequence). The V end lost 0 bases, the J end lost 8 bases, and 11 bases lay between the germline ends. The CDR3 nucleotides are TGTGCCTGGAGTGTAACCTCCTGGCACACCATATATTTT. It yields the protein CAWSVTSWHTIYF. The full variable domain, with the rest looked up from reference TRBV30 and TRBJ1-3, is SQTIHQWPATLVQPVGSPLSLECTVEGTSNPNLYWYRQAAGRGLQLLFYSVGIGQISSEVPQNLSASRPQDRQFILSSKKLLLSDSGFYLCAWSVTSWHTIYFGEGSWLTVV.

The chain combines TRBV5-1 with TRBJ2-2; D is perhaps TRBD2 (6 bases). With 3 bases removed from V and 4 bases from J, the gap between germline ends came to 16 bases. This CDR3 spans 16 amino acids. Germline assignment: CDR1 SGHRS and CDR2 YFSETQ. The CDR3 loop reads CASSSGGFSTTGELFF. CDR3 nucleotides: TGCGCCAGCAGCTCCGGGGGATTTAGTACCACCGGGGAGCTGTTTTTT.

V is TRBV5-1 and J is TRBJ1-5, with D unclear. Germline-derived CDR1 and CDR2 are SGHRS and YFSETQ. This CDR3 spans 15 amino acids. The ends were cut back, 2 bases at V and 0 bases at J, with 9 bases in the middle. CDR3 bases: TGCGCCAGCAGCTTAGGACTGGATAGCAATCAGCCCCAGCATTTT. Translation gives CASSLGLDSNQPQHF.

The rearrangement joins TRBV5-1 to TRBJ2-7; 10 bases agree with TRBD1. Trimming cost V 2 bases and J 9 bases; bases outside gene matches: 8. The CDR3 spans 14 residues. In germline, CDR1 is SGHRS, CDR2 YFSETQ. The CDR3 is CASSFGQGVKGQYF. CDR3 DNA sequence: TGCGCCAGCAGCTTCGGACAGGGGGTAAAAGGGCAGTACTTC.

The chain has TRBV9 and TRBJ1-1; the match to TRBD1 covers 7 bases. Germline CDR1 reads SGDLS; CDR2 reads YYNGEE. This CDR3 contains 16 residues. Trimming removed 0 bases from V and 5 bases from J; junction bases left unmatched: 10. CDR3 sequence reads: CASSVDFARGETEAFF. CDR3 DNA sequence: TGTGCCAGCAGCGTAGATTTCGCCAGGGGGGAGACTGAAGCTTTCTTT.

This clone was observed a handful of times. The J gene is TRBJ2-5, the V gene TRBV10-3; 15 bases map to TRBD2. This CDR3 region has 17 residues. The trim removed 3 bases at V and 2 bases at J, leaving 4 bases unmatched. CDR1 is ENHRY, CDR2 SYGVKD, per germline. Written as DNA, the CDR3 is TGTGCCATCAGTGAAAGCGGGACTAGCGGGGGGCAAGAGACCCAGTACTTC. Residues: CAISESGTSGGQETQYF.

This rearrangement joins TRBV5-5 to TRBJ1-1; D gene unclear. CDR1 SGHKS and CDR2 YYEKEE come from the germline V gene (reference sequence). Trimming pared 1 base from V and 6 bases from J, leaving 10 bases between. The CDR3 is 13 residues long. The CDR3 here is CASSLNLFPEAFF. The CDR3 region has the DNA TGTGCCAGCAGCTTGAACCTATTCCCTGAAGCTTTCTTT.

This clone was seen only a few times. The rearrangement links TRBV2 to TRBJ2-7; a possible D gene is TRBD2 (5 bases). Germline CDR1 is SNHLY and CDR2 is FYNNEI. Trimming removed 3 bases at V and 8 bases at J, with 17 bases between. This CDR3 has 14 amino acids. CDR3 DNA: TGTGCCAGCAGTGATCTGTCGAGGGAAGAGCAGCAGTACTTC. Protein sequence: CASSDLSREEQQYF. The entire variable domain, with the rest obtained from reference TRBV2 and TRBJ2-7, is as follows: EPEVTQTPSHQVTQMGQEVILRCVPISNHLYFYWYRQILGQKVEFLVSFYNNEISEKSEIFDDQFSVERPDGSNFTLKIRSTKLEDSAMYFCASSDLSREEQQYFGPGTRLTVT.

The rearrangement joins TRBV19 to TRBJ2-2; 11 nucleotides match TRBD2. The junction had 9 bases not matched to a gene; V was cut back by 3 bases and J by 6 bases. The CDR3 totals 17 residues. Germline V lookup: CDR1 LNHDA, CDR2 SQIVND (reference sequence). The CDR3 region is CASSIPLLAGEPGELFF. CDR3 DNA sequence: TGTGCCAGTAGTATTCCTTTACTAGCGGGAGAACCCGGGGAGCTGTTTTTT.

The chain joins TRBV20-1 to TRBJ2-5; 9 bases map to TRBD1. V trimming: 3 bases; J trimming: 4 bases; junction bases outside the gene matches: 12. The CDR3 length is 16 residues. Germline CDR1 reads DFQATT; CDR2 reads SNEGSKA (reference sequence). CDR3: CSASPPGQGRSETQYF. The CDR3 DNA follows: TGCAGTGCTAGTCCACCGGGACAGGGAAGGTCAGAGACCCAGTACTTC.

The CDR3 coding sequence is TGTGCCAGCAGCGTCACCGGGACTAGCACAGATACGCAGTATTTT. Translating it yields CASSVTGTSTDTQYF. The chain carries TRBV9 and TRBJ2-3; maybe TRBD2 (6 bases). Germline V lookup: CDR1 SGDLS, CDR2 YYNGEE. V lost 2 bases and J 0 bases, leaving 10 bases between the germline ends. The CDR3 is 15 amino acids.